This T cell receptor (beta chain) was retrieved from a study of blood T cell repertoires in COVID-19. Germline V gene data show CDR1 as MNHEY and CDR2 as SVGAGI. The CDR3 consists of 12 residues. Trimming cost V 6 bases and J 8 bases, with 13 bases left between them. Participants reported their clinical history, and cohort assignment relied on those reports. The protocol was immunoSEQ multiplex PCR, while the TCRdb copy is restricted to in-frame clones and leaves out a portion. The table shows under 450,000 clones, with 83% occurring only once. This sequence was found in a woman aged 50 to 60 who had recovered from COVID-19. Sequencing input: PBMCs or T cells enriched from blood (not recorded which). V and J are TRBV6-5 and TRBJ1-1; D might be TRBD1 (5 bases). This CDR3 reads CASRTGTQEAFF. The CDR3 region has the DNA TGTGCCAGCAGAACCGGGACTCAAGAAGCTTTCTTT.